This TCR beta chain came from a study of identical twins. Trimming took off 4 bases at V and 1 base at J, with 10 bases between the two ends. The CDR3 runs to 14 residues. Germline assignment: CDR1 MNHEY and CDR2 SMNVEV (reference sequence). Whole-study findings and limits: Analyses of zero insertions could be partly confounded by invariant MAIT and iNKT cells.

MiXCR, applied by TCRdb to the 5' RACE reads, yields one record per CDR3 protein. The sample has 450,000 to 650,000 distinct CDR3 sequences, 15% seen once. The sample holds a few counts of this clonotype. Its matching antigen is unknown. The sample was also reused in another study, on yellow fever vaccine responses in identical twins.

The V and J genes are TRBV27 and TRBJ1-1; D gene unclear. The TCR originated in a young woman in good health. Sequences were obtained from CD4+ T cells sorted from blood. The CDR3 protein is CASSSFVRNTEAFF. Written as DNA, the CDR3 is TGTGCCAGCAGTTCGTTTGTACGGAACACTGAAGCTTTCTTT.